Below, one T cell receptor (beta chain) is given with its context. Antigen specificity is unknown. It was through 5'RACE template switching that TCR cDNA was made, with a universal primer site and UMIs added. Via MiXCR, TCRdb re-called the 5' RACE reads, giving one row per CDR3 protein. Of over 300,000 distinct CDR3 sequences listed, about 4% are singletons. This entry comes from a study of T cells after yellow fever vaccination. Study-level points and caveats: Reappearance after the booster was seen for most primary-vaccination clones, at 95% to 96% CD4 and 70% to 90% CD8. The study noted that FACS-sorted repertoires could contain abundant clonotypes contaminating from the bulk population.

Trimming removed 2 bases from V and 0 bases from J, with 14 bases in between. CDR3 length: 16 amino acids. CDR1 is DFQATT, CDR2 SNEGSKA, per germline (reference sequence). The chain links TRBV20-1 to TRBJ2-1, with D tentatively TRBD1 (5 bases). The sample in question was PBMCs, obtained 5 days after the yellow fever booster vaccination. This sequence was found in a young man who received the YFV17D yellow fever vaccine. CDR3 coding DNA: TGCAGTGCTAGATCCCCCAGACAGTCCTCCTACAATGAGCAGTTCTTC. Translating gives CSARSPRQSSYNEQFF.